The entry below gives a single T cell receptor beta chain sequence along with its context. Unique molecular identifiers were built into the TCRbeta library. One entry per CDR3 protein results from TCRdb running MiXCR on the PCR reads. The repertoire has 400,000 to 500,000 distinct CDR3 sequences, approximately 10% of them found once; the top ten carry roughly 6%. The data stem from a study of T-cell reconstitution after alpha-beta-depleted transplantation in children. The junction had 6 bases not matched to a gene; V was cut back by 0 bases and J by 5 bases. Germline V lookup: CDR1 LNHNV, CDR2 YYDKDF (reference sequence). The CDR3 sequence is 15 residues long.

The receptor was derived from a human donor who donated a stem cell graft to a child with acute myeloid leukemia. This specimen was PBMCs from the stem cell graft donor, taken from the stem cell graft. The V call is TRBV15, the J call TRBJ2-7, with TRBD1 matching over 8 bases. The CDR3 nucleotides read TGTGCCACCAGCAGAGAGGCAGGGGGCTCGAACGAGCAGTACTTC. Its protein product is CATSREAGGSNEQYF.